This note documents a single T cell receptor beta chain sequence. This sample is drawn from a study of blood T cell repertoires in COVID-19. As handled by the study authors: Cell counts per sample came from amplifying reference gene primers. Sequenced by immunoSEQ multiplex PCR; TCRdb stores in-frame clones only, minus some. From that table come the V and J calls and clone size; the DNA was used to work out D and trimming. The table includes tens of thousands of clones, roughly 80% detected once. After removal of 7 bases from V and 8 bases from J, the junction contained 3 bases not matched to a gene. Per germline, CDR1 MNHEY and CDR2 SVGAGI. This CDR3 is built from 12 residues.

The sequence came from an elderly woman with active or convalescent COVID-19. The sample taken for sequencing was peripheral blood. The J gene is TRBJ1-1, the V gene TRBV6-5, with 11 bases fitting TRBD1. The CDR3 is CASKGTGGEAFF. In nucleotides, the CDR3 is TGTGCCAGCAAGGGGACAGGGGGAGAAGCTTTCTTT.